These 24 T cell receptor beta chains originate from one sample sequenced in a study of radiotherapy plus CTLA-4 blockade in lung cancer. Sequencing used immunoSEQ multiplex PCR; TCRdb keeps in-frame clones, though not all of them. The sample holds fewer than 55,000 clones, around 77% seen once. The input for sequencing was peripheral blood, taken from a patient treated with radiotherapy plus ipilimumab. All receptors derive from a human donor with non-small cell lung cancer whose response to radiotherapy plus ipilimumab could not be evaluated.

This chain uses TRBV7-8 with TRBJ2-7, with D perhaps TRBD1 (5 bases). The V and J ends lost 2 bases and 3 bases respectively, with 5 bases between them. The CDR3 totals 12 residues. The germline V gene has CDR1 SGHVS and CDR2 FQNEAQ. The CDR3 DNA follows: TGTGCCAGCAGCTTACAGGGCTACGAGCAGTACTTC. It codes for CASSLQGYEQYF.

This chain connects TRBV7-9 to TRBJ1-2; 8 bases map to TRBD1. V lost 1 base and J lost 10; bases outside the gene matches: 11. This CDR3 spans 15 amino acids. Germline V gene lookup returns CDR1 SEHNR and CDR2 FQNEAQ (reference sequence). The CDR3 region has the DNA TGTGCCAGCAGCTTAGAAGTCGGACAGGGAAATATCTACACCTTC. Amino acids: CASSLEVGQGNIYTF.

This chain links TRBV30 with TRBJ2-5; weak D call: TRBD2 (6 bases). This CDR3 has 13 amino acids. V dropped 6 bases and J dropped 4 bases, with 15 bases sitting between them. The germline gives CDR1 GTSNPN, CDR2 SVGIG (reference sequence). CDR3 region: CACHNKGGETQYF. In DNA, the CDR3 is TGTGCCTGTCATAATAAGGGAGGAGAGACCCAGTACTTC.

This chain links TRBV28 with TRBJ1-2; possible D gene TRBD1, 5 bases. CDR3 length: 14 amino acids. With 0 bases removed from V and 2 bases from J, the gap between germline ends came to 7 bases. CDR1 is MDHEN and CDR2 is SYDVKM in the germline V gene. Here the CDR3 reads CASSLWAGNYGYTF. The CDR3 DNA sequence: TGTGCCAGCAGTTTATGGGCAGGGAACTATGGCTACACCTTC.

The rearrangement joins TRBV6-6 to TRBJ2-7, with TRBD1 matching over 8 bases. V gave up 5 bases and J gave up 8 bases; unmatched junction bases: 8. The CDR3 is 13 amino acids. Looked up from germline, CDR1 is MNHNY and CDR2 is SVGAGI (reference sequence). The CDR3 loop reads CASSPQGAYKQYF. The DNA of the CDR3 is TGTGCCAGCAGTCCGCAGGGGGCGTACAAGCAGTACTTC.

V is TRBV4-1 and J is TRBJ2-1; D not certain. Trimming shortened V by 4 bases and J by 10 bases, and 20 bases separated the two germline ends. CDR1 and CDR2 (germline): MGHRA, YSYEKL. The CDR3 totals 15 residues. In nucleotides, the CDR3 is TGCGCCAGCAGCCCCATAGGTGGAAAAGCGAGGGAGCAGTTCTTC. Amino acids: CASSPIGGKAREQFF.

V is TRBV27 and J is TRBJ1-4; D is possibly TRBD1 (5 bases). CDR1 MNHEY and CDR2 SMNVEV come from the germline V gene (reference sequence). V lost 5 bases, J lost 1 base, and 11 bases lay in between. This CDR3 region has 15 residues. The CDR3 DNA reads TGTGCCAGCAGTGCAGTCAGGGTAACTAATGAAAAACTGTTTTTT. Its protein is CASSAVRVTNEKLFF. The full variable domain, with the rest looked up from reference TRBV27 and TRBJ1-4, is EAQVTQNPRYLITVTGKKLTVTCSQNMNHEYMSWYRQDPGLGLRQIYYSMNVEVTDKGDVPEGYKVSRKEKRNFPLILESPSPNQTSLYFCASSAVRVTNEKLFFGSGTQLSVL.

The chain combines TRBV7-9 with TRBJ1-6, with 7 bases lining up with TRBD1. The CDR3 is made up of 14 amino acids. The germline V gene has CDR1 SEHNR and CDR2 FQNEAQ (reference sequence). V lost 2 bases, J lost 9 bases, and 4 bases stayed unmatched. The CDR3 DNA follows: TGTGCCAGCAGCTTATGGACAGGAACTTCACCCCTCCACTTT. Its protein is CASSLWTGTSPLHF.

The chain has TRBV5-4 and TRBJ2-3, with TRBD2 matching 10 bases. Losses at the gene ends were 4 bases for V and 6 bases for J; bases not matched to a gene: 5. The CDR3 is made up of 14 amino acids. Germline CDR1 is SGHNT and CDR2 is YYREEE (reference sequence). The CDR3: CASSLDSGRDTQYF. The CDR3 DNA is TGTGCCAGCAGCCTCGATAGCGGGAGGGATACGCAGTATTTT. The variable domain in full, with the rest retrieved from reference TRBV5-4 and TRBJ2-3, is ETGVTQSPTHLIKTRGQQVTLRCSSQSGHNTVSWYQQALGQGPQFIFQYYREEENGRGNFPPRFSGLQFPNYSSELNVNALELDDSALYLCASSLDSGRDTQYFGPGTRLTVL.

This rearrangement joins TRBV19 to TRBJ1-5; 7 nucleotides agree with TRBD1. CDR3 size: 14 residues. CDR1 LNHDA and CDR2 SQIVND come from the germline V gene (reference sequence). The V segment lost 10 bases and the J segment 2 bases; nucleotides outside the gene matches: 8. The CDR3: CATTTQGGNQPQHF. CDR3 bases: TGTGCCACTACTACGCAGGGGGGCAATCAGCCCCAGCATTTT. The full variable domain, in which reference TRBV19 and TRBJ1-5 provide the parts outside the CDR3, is DGGITQSPKYLFRKEGQNVTLSCEQNLNHDAMYWYRQDPGQGLRLIYYSQIVNDFQKGDIAEGYSVSREKKESFPLTVTSAQKNPTAFYLCATTTQGGNQPQHFGDGTRLSIL.

The CDR3 protein is CASSSGGGGVSQPQHF. CDR3 coding DNA: TGTGCCAGCAGTTCGGGGGGTGGAGGGGTTAGTCAGCCCCAGCATTTT. The chain joins TRBV7-2 to TRBJ1-5; TRBD1 might be the D (5 bases). V was trimmed by 6 bases and J by 6 bases, leaving 21 bases between them. The germline CDR1 and CDR2 sequences are SGHTA and FQGNSA. CDR3 length equals 16 residues.

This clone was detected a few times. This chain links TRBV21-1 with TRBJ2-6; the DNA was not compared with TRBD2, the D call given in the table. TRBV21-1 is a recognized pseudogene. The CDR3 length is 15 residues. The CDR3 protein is CASSPGDSGANVLTF. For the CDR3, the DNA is TGTGCCAGCAGCCCCGGGGACTCTGGGGCCAACGTCCTGACTTTC.

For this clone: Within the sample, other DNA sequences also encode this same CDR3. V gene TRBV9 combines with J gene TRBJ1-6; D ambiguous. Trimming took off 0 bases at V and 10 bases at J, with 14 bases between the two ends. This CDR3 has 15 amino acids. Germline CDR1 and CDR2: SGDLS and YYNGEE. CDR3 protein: CASSVGGGRKSPLHF. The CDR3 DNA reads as TGTGCCAGCAGCGTAGGCGGAGGGAGGAAATCACCCCTCCACTTT.

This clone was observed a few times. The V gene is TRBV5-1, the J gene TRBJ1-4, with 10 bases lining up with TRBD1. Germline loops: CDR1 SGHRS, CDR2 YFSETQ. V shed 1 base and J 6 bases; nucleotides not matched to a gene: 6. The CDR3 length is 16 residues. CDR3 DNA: TGCGCCAGCAGCTTGTCTTCCGGGACAGGGGATGAAAAACTGTTTTTT. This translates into CASSLSSGTGDEKLFF.

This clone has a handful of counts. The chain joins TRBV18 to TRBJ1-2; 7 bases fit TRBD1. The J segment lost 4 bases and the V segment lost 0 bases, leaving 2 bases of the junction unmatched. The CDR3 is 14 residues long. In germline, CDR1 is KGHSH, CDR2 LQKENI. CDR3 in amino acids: CASSPPGGFYGYTF. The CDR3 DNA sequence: TGTGCCAGCTCACCACCAGGGGGCTTCTATGGCTACACCTTC.

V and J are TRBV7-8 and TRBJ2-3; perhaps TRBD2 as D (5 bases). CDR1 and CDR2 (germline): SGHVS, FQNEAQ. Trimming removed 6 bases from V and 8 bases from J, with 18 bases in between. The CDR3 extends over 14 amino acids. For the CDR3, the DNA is TGTGCCAGCAGTTTCACCCCGGGGTTGGGTACGCAGTATTTT. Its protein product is CASSFTPGLGTQYF. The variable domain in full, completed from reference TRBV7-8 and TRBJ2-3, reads GAGVSQSPRYKVAKRGQDVALRCDPISGHVSLFWYQQALGQGPEFLTYFQNEAQLDKSGLPSDRFFAERPEGSVSTLKIQRTQQEDSAVYLCASSFTPGLGTQYFGPGTRLTVL.

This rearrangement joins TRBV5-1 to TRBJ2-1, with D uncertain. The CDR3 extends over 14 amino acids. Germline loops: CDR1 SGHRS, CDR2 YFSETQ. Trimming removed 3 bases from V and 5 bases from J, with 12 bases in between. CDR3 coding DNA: TGCGCCAGCAGCTCCTCCGTCAGAAACAATGAGCAGTTCTTC. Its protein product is CASSSSVRNNEQFF.

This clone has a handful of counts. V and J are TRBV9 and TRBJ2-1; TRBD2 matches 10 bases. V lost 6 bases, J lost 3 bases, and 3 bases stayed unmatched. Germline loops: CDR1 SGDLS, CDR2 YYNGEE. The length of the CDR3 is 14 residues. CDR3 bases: TGTGCCAGCACAGCGGGAGGGCGCTACAATGAGCAGTTCTTC. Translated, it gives CASTAGGRYNEQFF.

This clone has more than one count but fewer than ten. As DNA, the CDR3 is TGCGCCAGCAGCCAAGATGCGGCGTCTAGCTCTGGGGCCAACGTCCTGACTTTC. Amino acid sequence: CASSQDAASSSGANVLTF. This sequence joins TRBV4-3 and TRBJ2-6; D is ambiguous. The ends were cut back, 0 bases at V and 0 bases at J, with 12 bases in the middle. The CDR3 contains 18 residues. Per germline, CDR1 LGHNA and CDR2 YSLEER.

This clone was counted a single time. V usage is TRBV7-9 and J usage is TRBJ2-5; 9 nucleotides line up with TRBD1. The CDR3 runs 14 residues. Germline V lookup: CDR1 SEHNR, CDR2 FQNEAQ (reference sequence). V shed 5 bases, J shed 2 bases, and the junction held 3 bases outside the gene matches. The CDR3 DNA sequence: TGTGCCAGCAGCGTGGGGACAGGGCAAGAGACCCAGTACTTC. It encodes CASSVGTGQETQYF.

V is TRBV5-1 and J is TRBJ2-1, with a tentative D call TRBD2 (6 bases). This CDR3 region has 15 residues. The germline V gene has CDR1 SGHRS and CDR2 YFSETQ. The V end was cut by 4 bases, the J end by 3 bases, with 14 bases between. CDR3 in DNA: TGCGCCAGCAGCCCGGACACGGGGGACTACAATGAGCAGTTCTTC. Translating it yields CASSPDTGDYNEQFF.

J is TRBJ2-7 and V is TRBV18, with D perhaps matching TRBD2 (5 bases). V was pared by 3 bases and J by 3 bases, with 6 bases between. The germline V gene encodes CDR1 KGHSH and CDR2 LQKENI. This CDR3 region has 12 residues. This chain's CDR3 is CASSPRDYEQYF. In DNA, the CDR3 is TGTGCCAGCTCACCTCGGGACTACGAGCAGTACTTC.

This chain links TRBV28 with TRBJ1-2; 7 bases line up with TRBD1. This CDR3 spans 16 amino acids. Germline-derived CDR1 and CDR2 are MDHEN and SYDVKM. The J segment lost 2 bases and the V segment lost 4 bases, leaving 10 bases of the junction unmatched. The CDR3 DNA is TGTGCCAGCAGTTCCCGGGACAGCAGAAACAACTATGGCTACACCTTC. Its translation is CASSSRDSRNNYGYTF.

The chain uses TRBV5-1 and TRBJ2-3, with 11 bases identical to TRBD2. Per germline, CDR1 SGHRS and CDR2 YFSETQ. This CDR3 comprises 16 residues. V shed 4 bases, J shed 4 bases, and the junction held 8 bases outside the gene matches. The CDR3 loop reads CASSRLGTSGADTQYF. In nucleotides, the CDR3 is TGCGCCAGCAGCCGCCTCGGGACTAGCGGCGCAGATACGCAGTATTTT.